A single sample is the source of the 20 T cell receptor beta chains below, sequenced in a study of T cell repertoires in ileal Crohn's disease. Assay used: immunoSEQ multiplex PCR; TCRdb lists only in-frame clones, some missing. The data contain over 4,500 clones, roughly 91% of them singletons. The specimen sequenced was ileal tissue. The receptors shown here come from an adult with Crohn's disease.

This clone was detected only once. V gene TRBV27 combines with J gene TRBJ2-3, with 7 bases matching TRBD1. The CDR3 totals 14 residues. V trimming: 6 bases; J trimming: 0 bases; junction bases outside the gene matches: 3. Germline V gene data show CDR1 as MNHEY and CDR2 as SMNVEV (reference sequence). CDR3 protein: CASRTTGSTDTQYF. CDR3 DNA: TGTGCCAGCAGGACGACAGGGAGCACAGATACGCAGTATTTT.

This clone was recorded once. The chain has TRBV9 and TRBJ1-5, with TRBD1 matching over 9 bases. The germline gives CDR1 SGDLS, CDR2 YYNGEE. The CDR3 sequence is 17 residues long. Losses at the gene ends were 3 bases for V and 11 bases for J; bases not matched to a gene: 18. The CDR3 nucleotides read TGTGCCAGCAGCGGAGGCACCCGGGACAGGGTGTCATCGGCCCAGCATTTT. It encodes CASSGGTRDRVSSAQHF.

Here the CDR3 DNA reads TGTGCCAGCAGTTTAAAGCGACAGCTCTCCTACGAGCAGTACTTC. Residues: CASSLKRQLSYEQYF. The chain employs TRBV27 and TRBJ2-7; a weak D match, TRBD1 (5 bases). V was pared by 2 bases and J by 0 bases, with 11 bases between. The CDR3 covers 15 residues. CDR1 MNHEY and CDR2 SMNVEV come from the germline V gene (reference sequence).

V usage is TRBV4-3 and J usage is TRBJ2-6; 12 bases are shared with TRBD1. The germline V gene has CDR1 LGHNA and CDR2 YSLEER. The CDR3 runs 20 residues. Unmatched junction bases numbered 6, after V lost 0 bases and J lost 0 bases. CDR3 DNA sequence: TGCGCCAGCAGCCAAGATTACCGGGACAGGGGGCTCTCTGGGGCCAACGTCCTGACTTTC. Amino acid sequence: CASSQDYRDRGLSGANVLTF.

This clone occurred once. This rearrangement joins TRBV4-2 to TRBJ1-1, with D possibly being TRBD1 (5 bases). The CDR3 extends over 15 amino acids. V was cut by 0 bases and J by 1 base, with 9 bases left in between. The V gene's germline CDR1 is LGHNA and CDR2 YNFKEQ. In DNA, the CDR3 is TGTGCCAGCAGCCAAGATCAGACAGAGAACACTGAAGCTTTCTTT. Translated, it gives CASSQDQTENTEAFF.

The V and J genes are TRBV9 and TRBJ2-7, with TRBD1 as a possible D gene (5 bases). CDR1 is SGDLS, CDR2 YYNGEE, per germline. V dropped 0 bases and J dropped 0 bases, with 10 bases sitting between them. The CDR3 contains 15 residues. CDR3 amino acids: CASSVATGSSYEQYF. For the CDR3, the DNA is TGTGCCAGCAGCGTAGCTACAGGAAGCTCCTACGAGCAGTACTTC.

CDR3 coding DNA: TGCAGTGCTAGTGGGGGGAGGGAGCAGTACTTC. Translation: CSASGGREQYF. This chain joins TRBV20-1 and TRBJ2-7; D possibly corresponds to TRBD2 (6 bases). V dropped 3 bases and J dropped 7 bases, with 10 bases sitting between them. The CDR3 extends over 11 amino acids. From germline, CDR1 is DFQATT and CDR2 SNEGSKA (reference sequence).

The V gene is TRBV5-4, the J gene TRBJ1-1, with 7 bases that match TRBD1. CDR1 and CDR2 (germline): SGHNT, YYREEE (reference sequence). This CDR3 spans 15 amino acids. J was trimmed by 1 base and V by 1 base; bases with no gene match: 4. CDR3 bases: TGTGCCAGCAGCTTGACAGGGGCCAAGAACACTGAAGCTTTCTTT. Translating it yields CASSLTGAKNTEAFF.

This rearrangement joins TRBV6-6 to TRBJ1-2; D gene uncertain. Germline V gene lookup returns CDR1 MNHNY and CDR2 SVGAGI (reference sequence). The CDR3 runs to 13 residues. Trimming removed 0 bases from V and 7 bases from J, with 9 bases in between. CDR3 coding DNA: TGTGCCAGCAGTTACTCGAATAGCCCTGGCTACACCTTC. Translating it yields CASSYSNSPGYTF.

This clone is a singleton in its sample. V is TRBV2 and J is TRBJ2-7; TRBD1 matches 7 bases. This CDR3 comprises 13 residues. J lost 6 bases, V lost 5 bases, and 7 bases had no gene match. Germline assignment: CDR1 SNHLY and CDR2 FYNNEI. The CDR3 protein is CASSRDSRGEQYF. The CDR3 nucleotides read TGTGCCAGCAGTCGGGACAGTCGGGGCGAGCAGTACTTC.

This clone was detected only once. The gene calls are TRBV19 and TRBJ2-2; a weak D match, TRBD1 (6 bases). Germline V CDR1 and CDR2: LNHDA, SQIVND (reference sequence). The CDR3 is 15 residues long. Trimming removed 5 bases at V and 5 bases at J, with 15 bases between. CDR3 DNA: TGTGCCAGTAGTGGCAGGGGCCGGGGTACCGGGGAGCTGTTTTTT. It specifies CASSGRGRGTGELFF. The entire variable domain, with the rest obtained from reference TRBV19 and TRBJ2-2, is as follows: DGGITQSPKYLFRKEGQNVTLSCEQNLNHDAMYWYRQDPGQGLRLIYYSQIVNDFQKGDIAEGYSVSREKKESFPLTVTSAQKNPTAFYLCASSGRGRGTGELFFGEGSRLTVL.

The chain uses TRBV10-3 and TRBJ2-7; 8 nucleotides agree with TRBD2. Looked up from germline, CDR1 is ENHRY and CDR2 is SYGVKD. The CDR3 has 15 amino acids. Trimming cost V 5 bases and J 0 bases; bases outside gene matches: 6. The CDR3 region has the DNA TGTGCCATCAGTCCTTCGGGGGGGCGCTCCTACGAGCAGTACTTC. Translating it yields CAISPSGGRSYEQYF.

CDR3 region: CASSYNRGHGYTF. CDR3 sequence (DNA): TGTGCCAGCAGTTACAACAGGGGCCATGGCTACACCTTC. The chain couples TRBV6-5 to TRBJ1-2, with 7 bases matching TRBD1. CDR3 length: 13 amino acids. Germline CDR1 and CDR2: MNHEY and SVGAGI. J was trimmed by 6 bases and V by 2 bases; bases with no gene match: 3.

The chain couples TRBV2 to TRBJ2-2; no clear D. The CDR3 covers 13 residues. The V gene lost 6 bases and the J gene lost 6 bases, with 11 bases spanning the gap. Germline V gives CDR1 SNHLY, CDR2 FYNNEI. For the CDR3, the DNA is TGTGCCAGCAGCGAATCGGTAGCCGGGGAGCTGTTTTTT. This codes for CASSESVAGELFF.

The rearrangement joins TRBV7-9 to TRBJ2-3; D possibly corresponds to TRBD1 (6 bases). Germline lookup yields CDR1 SEHNR and CDR2 FQNEAQ (reference sequence). The CDR3 runs 16 residues. Trimming took 6 bases from V and 4 from J, leaving 20 bases between them. The CDR3 here is CASRPQVGRGSDTQYF. The CDR3 region has the DNA TGTGCCAGCAGACCCCAAGTGGGCAGGGGTTCAGATACGCAGTATTTT.

The CDR3 sequence is CAARGQGAYEQYF. CDR3 nucleotides: TGTGCCGCCCGGGGACAGGGGGCTTACGAGCAGTACTTC. The chain joins TRBV6-1 to TRBJ2-7, with TRBD1 matching over 12 bases. Germline loops: CDR1 MNHNS, CDR2 SASEGT. This CDR3 is built from 13 residues. The V and J ends lost 11 bases and 4 bases, in that order; junction bases with no gene match: 6.

This clone has a handful of counts. The gene calls are TRBV9 and TRBJ2-7; the match to TRBD1 covers 10 bases. The CDR3 sequence is 16 residues long. Germline CDR1 SGDLS, CDR2 YYNGEE. The V and J ends lost 0 bases and 1 base, in that order; junction bases with no gene match: 4. CDR3: CASSVDLGQGSYEQYF. CDR3 DNA sequence: TGTGCCAGCAGCGTAGATTTGGGACAGGGGTCCTACGAGCAGTACTTC. Complete variable domain (other parts from reference TRBV9 and TRBJ2-7): DSGVTQTPKHLITATGQRVTLRCSPRSGDLSVYWYQQSLDQGLQFLIQYYNGEERAKGNILERFSAQQFPDLHSELNLSSLELGDSALYFCASSVDLGQGSYEQYFGPGTRLTVT.

This clone was counted between two and nine times. The chain is built from TRBV5-1 and TRBJ1-2; 9 bases agree with TRBD1. Germline values: CDR1 SGHRS, CDR2 YFSETQ. The CDR3 totals 15 residues. V trimming: 0 bases; J trimming: 4 bases; junction bases outside the gene matches: 4. The CDR3 DNA is TGCGCCAGCAGCTTGGAAACAGGGGGCATCTATGGCTACACCTTC. It encodes CASSLETGGIYGYTF.

The chain is built from TRBV11-2 and TRBJ2-5; D is perhaps TRBD2 (7 bases). V was cut by 3 bases and J by 5 bases, with 13 bases left in between. The V gene's germline CDR1 is SGHAT and CDR2 FQNNGV. The CDR3 totals 14 residues. The CDR3 here is CASSFGGAVETQYF. DNA of the CDR3: TGTGCCAGCAGCTTTGGGGGGGCCGTGGAGACCCAGTACTTC. Full variable domain (missing parts from reference TRBV11-2 and TRBJ2-5): EAGVAQSPRYKIIEKRQSVAFWCNPISGHATLYWYQQILGQGPKLLIQFQNNGVVDDSQLPKDRFSAERLKGVDSTLKIQPAKLEDSAVYLCASSFGGAVETQYFGPGTRLLVL.

The V and J genes are TRBV5-4 and TRBJ2-7; 7 bases match TRBD2. The CDR3 spans 16 residues. The ends lost 1 base at V and 4 bases at J; junction bases unmatched: 11. Germline loops: CDR1 SGHNT, CDR2 YYREEE (reference sequence). The chain's CDR3 is CASSLMGGLGFYEQYF. The CDR3 DNA sequence: TGTGCCAGCAGCTTGATGGGCGGACTAGGGTTTTACGAGCAGTACTTC.